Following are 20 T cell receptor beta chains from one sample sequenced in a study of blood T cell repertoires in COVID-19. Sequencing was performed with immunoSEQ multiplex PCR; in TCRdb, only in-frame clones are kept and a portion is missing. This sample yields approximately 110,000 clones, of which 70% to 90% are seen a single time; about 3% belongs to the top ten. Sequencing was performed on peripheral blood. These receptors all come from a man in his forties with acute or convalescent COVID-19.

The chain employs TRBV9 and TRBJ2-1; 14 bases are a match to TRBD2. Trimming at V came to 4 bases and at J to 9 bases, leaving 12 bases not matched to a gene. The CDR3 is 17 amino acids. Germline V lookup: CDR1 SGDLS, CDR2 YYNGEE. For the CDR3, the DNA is TGTGCCAGCAGCTCTCGACTAGCGGGGGGGTTCATTGGTGAGCAGTTCTTC. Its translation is CASSSRLAGGFIGEQFF.

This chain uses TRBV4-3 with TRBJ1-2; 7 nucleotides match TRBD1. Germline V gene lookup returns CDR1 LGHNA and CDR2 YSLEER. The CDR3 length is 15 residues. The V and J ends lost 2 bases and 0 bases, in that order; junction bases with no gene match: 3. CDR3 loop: CASSQLTGSNYGYTF. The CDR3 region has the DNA TGCGCCAGCAGCCAATTGACAGGGTCTAACTATGGCTACACCTTC.

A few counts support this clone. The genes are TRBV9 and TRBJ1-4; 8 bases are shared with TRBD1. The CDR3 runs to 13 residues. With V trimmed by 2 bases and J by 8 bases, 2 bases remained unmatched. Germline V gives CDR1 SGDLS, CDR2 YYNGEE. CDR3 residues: CASSVRTGEKLFF. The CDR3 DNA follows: TGTGCCAGCAGCGTTCGGACAGGGGAAAAACTGTTTTTT.

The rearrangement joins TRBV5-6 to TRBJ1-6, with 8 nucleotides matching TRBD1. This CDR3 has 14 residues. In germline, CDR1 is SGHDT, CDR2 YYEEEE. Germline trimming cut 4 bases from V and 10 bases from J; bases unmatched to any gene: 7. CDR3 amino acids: CASSEWTGPSPLHF. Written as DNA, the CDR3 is TGTGCCAGCAGCGAGTGGACAGGGCCCTCACCCCTCCACTTT.

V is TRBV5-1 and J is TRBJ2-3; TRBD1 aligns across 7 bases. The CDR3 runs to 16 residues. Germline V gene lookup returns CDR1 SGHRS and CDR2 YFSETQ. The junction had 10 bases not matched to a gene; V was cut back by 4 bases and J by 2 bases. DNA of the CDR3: TGCGCCAGCAGCCACAAAACCGGGACAGCCACAGATACGCAGTATTTT. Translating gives CASSHKTGTATDTQYF. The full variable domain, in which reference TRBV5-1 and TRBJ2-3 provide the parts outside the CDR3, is KAGVTQTPRYLIKTRGQQVTLSCSPISGHRSVSWYQQTPGQGLQFLFEYFSETQRNKGNFPGRFSGRQFSNSRSEMNVSTLELGDSALYLCASSHKTGTATDTQYFGPGTRLTVL.

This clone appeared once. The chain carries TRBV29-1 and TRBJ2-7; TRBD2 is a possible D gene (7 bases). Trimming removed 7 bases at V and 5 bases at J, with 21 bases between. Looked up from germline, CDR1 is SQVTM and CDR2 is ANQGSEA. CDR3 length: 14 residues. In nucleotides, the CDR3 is TGCAGCGCCTGGGGGGGCAGGGGTGGTGACGAGCAGTACTTC. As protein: CSAWGGRGGDEQYF.

This chain's CDR3 is CSAGGQGGYTF. CDR3 in DNA: TGCAGCGCCGGGGGGCAGGGAGGCTACACCTTC. The chain recombines TRBV29-1 with TRBJ1-2; a possible D gene is TRBD1 (6 bases). CDR3 length: 11 residues. V was cut by 7 bases and J by 8 bases, with 14 bases left in between. Germline loops: CDR1 SQVTM, CDR2 ANQGSEA.

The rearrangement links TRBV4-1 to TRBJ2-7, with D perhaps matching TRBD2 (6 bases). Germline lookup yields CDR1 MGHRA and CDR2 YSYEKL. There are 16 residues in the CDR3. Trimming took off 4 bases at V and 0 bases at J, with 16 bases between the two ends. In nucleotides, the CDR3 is TGCGCCAGCAGCCGCCCTTCCGGGGGAGACTCCTACGAGCAGTACTTC. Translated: CASSRPSGGDSYEQYF.

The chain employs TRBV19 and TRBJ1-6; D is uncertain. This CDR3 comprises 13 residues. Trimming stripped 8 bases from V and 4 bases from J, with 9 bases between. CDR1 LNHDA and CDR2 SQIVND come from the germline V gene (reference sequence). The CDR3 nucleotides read TGTGCCAGTTCTGACACATATAATTCACCCCTCCACTTT. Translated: CASSDTYNSPLHF.

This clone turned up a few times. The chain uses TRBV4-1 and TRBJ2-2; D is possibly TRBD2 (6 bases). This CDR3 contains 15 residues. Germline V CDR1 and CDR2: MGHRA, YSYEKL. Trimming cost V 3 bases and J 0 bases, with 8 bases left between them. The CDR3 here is CASSQRGTNTGELFF. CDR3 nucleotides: TGCGCCAGCAGCCAGCGGGGAACGAACACCGGGGAGCTGTTTTTT.

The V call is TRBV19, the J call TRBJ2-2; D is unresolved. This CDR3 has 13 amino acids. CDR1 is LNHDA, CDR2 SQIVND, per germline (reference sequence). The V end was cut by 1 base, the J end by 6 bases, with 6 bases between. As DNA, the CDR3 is TGTGCCAGTAGTATAGTCCGGGCCGGGGAGCTGTTTTTT. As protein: CASSIVRAGELFF.

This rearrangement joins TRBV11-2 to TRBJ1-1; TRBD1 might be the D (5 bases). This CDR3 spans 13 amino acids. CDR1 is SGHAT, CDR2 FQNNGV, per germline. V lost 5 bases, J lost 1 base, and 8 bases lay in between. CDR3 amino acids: CASSQTGNTEAFF. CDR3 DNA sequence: TGTGCCAGCAGCCAAACAGGGAACACTGAAGCTTTCTTT.

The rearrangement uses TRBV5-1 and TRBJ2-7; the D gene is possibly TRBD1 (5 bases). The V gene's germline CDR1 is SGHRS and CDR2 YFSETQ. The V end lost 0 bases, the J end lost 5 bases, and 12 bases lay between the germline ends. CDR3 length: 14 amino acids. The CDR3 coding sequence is TGCGCCAGCAGCTTGGGCGACAGACCCAACGAGCAGTACTTC. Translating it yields CASSLGDRPNEQYF.

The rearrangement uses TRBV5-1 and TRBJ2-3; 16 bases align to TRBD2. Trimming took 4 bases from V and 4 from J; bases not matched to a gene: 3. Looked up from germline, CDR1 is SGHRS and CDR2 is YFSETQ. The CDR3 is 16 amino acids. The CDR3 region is CASSPGTSGGADTQYF. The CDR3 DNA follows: TGCGCCAGCAGCCCAGGGACTAGCGGGGGGGCAGATACGCAGTATTTT.

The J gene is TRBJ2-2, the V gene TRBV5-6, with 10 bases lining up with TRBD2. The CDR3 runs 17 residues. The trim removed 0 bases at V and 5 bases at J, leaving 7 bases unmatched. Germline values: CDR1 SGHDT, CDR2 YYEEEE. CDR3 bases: TGTGCCAGCAGCTTGGTCAAGCGGGGGGGCCAGACCGGGGAGCTGTTTTTT. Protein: CASSLVKRGGQTGELFF. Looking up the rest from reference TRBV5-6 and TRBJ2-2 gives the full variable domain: DAGVTQSPTHLIKTRGQQVTLRCSPKSGHDTVSWYQQALGQGPQFIFQYYEEEERQRGNFPDRFSGHQFPNYSSELNVNALLLGDSALYLCASSLVKRGGQTGELFFGEGSRLTVL.

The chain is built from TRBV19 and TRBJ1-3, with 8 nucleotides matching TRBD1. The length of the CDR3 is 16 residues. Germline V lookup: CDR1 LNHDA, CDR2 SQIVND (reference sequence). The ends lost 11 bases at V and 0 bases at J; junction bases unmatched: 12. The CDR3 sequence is CAADPRTGSSGNTIYF. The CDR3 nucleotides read TGTGCCGCCGACCCCAGGACAGGGAGCTCTGGAAACACCATATATTTT. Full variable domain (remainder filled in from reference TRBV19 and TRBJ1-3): DGGITQSPKYLFRKEGQNVTLSCEQNLNHDAMYWYRQDPGQGLRLIYYSQIVNDFQKGDIAEGYSVSREKKESFPLTVTSAQKNPTAFYLCAADPRTGSSGNTIYFGEGSWLTVV.

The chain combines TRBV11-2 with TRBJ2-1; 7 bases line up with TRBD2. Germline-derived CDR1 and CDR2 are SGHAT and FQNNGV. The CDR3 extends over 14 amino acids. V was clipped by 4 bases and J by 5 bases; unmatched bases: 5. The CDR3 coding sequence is TGTGCCAGCAGCTCTCCTCGGGGGGACAATGAGCAGTTCTTC. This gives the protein CASSSPRGDNEQFF.

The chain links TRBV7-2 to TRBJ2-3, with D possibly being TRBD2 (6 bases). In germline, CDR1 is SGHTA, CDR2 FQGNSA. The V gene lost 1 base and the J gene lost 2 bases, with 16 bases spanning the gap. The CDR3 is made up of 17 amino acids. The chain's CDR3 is CASSLGGPLAHTDTQYF. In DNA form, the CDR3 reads TGTGCCAGCAGCTTAGGCGGCCCACTAGCACACACAGATACGCAGTATTTT.

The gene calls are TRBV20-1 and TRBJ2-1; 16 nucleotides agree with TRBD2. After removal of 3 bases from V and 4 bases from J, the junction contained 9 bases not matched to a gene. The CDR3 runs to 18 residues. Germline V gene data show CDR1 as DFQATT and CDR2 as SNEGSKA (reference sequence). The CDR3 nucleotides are TGCAGTGCTAGTCCGGGACTAGCGGGGGGGGGATGGTACAATGAGCAGTTCTTC. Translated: CSASPGLAGGGWYNEQFF.

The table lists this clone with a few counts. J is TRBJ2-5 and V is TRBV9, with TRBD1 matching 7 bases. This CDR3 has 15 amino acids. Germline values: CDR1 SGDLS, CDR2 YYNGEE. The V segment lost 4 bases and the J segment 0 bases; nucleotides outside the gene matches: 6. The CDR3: CASSRAQGYQETQYF. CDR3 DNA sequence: TGTGCCAGCAGCCGTGCACAGGGGTACCAAGAGACCCAGTACTTC. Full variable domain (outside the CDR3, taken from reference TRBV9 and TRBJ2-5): DSGVTQTPKHLITATGQRVTLRCSPRSGDLSVYWYQQSLDQGLQFLIQYYNGEERAKGNILERFSAQQFPDLHSELNLSSLELGDSALYFCASSRAQGYQETQYFGPGTRLLVL.